A single TCR beta chain is shown here with its context. Germline CDR1 DFQATT, CDR2 SNEGSKA (reference sequence). CDR3 size: 14 residues. J lost 5 bases, V lost 1 base, and 7 bases had no gene match. The entry originates in a study of spatial heterogeneity in lung cancer. Study background: Median follow-up for sequenced PBMC samples was roughly two years after resection, when such samples existed. Alpha-chain sequences were consistently detected in smaller numbers than beta-chain sequences.

As for time point: blood at routine non-recurrence follow-up after resection. Unsorted samples of tumor, nontumor lung or frozen PBMC had their whole RNA sequenced. Each CDR3 protein is one row after TCRdb ran MiXCR on the 5' RACE reads. The repertoire consists of fewer than 150,000 distinct CDR3 sequences, with 10% to 14% occurring once and the leading ten covering 20% to 30%. The source is a female donor with early-stage non-small cell lung cancer. The chain links TRBV20-1 to TRBJ1-1; 7 positions match TRBD1. The starting material was PBMCs, obtained at follow-up. The CDR3 region is CSARGTGDGTEAFF. The CDR3 bases are TGCAGTGCTAGAGGGACAGGCGATGGGACTGAAGCTTTCTTT.